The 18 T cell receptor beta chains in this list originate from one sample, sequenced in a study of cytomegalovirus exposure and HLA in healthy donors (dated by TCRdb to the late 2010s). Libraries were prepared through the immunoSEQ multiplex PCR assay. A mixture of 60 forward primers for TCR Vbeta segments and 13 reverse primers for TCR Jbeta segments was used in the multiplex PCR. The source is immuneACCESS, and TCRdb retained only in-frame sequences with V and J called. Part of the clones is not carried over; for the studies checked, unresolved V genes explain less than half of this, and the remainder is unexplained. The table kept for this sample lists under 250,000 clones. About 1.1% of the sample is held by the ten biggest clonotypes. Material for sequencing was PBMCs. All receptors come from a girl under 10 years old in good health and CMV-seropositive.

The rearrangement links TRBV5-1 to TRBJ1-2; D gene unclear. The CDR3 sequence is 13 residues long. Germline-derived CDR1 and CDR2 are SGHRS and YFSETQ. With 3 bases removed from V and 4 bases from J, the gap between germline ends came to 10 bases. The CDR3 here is CASSSAPGYGYTF. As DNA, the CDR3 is TGCGCCAGCAGCTCGGCCCCGGGCTATGGCTACACCTTC.

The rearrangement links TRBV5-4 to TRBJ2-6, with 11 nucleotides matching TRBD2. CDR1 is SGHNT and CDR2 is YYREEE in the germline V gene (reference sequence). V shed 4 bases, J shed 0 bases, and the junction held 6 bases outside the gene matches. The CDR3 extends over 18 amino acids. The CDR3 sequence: CASSPLAGGSSGANVLTF. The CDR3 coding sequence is TGTGCCAGCAGCCCCCTAGCGGGAGGATCCTCTGGGGCCAACGTCCTGACTTTC.

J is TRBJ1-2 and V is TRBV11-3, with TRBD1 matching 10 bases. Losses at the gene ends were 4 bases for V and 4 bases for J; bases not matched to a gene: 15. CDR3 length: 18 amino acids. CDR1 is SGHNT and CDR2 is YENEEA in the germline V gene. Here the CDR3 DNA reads TGTGCCAGCAGCTCTGGCAGGGACAGGGGCATAAGAGGCTATGGCTACACCTTC. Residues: CASSSGRDRGIRGYGYTF.

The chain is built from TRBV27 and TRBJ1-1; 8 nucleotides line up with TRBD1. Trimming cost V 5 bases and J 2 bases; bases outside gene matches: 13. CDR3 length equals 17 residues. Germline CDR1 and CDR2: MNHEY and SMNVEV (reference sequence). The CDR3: CASSTRTGKKGNTEAFF. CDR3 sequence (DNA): TGTGCCAGCAGTACCCGGACAGGGAAGAAGGGAAACACTGAAGCTTTCTTT.

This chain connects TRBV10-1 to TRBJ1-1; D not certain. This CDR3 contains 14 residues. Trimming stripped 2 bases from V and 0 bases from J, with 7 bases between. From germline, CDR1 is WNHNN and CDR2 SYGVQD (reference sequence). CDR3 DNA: TGCGCCAGCAGTGAGAGCAGGCTGAACACTGAAGCTTTCTTT. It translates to CASSESRLNTEAFF.

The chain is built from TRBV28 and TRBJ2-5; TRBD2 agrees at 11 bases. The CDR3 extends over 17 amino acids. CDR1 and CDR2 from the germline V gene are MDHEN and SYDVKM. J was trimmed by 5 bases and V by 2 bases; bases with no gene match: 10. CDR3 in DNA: TGTGCCAGCAGTTTAATTAACCTAGCGGGAGGAGATGAGACCCAGTACTTC. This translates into CASSLINLAGGDETQYF. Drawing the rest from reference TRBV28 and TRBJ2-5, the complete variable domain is DVKVTQSSRYLVKRTGEKVFLECVQDMDHENMFWYRQDPGLGLRLIYFSYDVKMKEKGDIPEGYSVSREKKERFSLILESASTNQTSMYLCASSLINLAGGDETQYFGPGTRLLVL.

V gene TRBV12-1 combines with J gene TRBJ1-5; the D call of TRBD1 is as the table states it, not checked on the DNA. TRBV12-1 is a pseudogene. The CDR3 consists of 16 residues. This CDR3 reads CASSGDRGGGNQPQHF. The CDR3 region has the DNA TGTGCCAGCAGCGGTGACAGGGGCGGGGGCAATCAGCCCCAGCATTTT.

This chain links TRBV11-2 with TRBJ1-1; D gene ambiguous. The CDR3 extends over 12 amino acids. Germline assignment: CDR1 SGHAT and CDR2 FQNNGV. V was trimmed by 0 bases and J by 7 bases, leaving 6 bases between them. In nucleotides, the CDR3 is TGTGCCAGCAGCTTAGATCGAGGTGAAGCTTTCTTT. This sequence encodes CASSLDRGEAFF.

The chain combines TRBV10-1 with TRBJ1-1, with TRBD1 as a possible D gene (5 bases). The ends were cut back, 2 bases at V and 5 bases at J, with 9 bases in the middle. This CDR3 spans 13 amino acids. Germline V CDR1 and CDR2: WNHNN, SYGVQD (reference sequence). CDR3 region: CASSEGAQTEAFF. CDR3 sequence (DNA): TGCGCCAGCAGTGAGGGGGCGCAGACTGAAGCTTTCTTT.

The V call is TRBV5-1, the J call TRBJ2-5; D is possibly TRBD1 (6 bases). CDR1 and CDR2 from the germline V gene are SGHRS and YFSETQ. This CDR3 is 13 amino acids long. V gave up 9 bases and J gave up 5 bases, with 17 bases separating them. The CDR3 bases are TGCGCCACCGCAAAGACAGGTGGCGAGACCCAGTACTTC. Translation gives CATAKTGGETQYF.

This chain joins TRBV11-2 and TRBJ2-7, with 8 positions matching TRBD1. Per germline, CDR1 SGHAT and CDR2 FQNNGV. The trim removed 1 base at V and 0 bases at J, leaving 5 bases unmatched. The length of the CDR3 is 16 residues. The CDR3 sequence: CASSLVRTGFSYEQYF. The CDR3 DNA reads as TGTGCCAGCAGCTTAGTGAGGACAGGGTTCTCCTACGAGCAGTACTTC.

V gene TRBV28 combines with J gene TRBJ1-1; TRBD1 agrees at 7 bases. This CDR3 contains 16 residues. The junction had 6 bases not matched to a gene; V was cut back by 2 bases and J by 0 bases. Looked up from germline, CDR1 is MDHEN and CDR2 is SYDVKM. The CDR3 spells CASSLPGQLMNTEAFF. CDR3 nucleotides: TGTGCCAGCAGTTTACCGGGACAGCTCATGAACACTGAAGCTTTCTTT.

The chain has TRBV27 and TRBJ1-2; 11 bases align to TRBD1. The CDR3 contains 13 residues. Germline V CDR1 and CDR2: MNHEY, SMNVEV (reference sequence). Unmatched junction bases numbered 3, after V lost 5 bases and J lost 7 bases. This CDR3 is CASSAGQGAGYTF. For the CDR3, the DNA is TGTGCCAGCAGTGCCGGACAGGGGGCTGGCTACACCTTC.

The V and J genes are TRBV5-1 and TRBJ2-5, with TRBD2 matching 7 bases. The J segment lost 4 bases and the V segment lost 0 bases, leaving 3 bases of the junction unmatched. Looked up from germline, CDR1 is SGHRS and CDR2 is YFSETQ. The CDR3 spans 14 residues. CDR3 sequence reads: CASSLGAGAETQYF. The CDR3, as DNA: TGCGCCAGCAGCTTGGGCGCGGGAGCAGAGACCCAGTACTTC.

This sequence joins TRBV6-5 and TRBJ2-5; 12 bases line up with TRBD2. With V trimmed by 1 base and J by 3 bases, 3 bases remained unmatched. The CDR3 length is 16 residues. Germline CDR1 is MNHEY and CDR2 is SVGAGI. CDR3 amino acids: CASSYLASGREETQYF. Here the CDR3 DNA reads TGTGCCAGCAGTTACTTGGCTAGCGGGAGGGAAGAGACCCAGTACTTC.

CDR3 DNA sequence: TGTGCCAGTAGTATAGCCCACAGGGGGACCAAAAACATTCAGTACTTC. Its protein product is CASSIAHRGTKNIQYF. The chain couples TRBV19 to TRBJ2-4; 8 bases map to TRBD1. V dropped 1 base and J dropped 2; count of bases not matched to a gene: 4. Germline V gene sequence: CDR1 LNHDA, CDR2 SQIVND (reference sequence). CDR3 length: 16 residues.

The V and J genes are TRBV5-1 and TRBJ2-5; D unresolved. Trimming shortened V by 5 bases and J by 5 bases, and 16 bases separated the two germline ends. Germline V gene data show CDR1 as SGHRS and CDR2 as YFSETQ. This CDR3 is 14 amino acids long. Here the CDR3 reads CASSDSWSRETQYF. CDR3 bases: TGCGCCAGCAGTGATTCGTGGTCGCGGGAGACCCAGTACTTC.

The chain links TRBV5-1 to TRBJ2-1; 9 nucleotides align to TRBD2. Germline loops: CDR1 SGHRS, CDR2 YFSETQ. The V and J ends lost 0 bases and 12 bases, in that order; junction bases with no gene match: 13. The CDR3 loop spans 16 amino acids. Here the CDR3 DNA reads TGCGCCAGCAGCTTGGAGTGGGTTGCTAGCGGGATGCTGCAGTTCTTC. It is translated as CASSLEWVASGMLQFF.